The present TCR beta chain was sequenced within a study of blood T cell repertoires in COVID-19. Study information: Samples came from the United States, Italy and Spain, spanning acute and convalescent COVID-19. T cells, B-cell-depleted T cells, or PBMCs provided the cDNA or gDNA that served as material.

Original methodology: It was from reference gene primer amplification that nucleated cell counts were estimated. Data came from immunoSEQ multiplex PCR; TCRdb stores just in-frame clones and leaves some out. The DNA gave D and trimming, while V, J and clone size come from that table. The sample yields around 260,000 clones, approximately 86% seen once. The origin of this receptor is a man aged 18-30 years with active or convalescent COVID-19. Sequencing input: peripheral blood.

CDR3 nucleotides: TGTGCCAGCTCACCACCTAGTACGGGGACAAGTGAAAAACTGTTTTTT. This gives the protein CASSPPSTGTSEKLFF. The rearrangement links TRBV18 to TRBJ1-4, with D possibly being TRBD1 (6 bases). The CDR3 length is 16 residues. Trimming cost V 0 bases and J 7 bases, with 15 bases left between them. Germline V gene data show CDR1 as KGHSH and CDR2 as LQKENI.